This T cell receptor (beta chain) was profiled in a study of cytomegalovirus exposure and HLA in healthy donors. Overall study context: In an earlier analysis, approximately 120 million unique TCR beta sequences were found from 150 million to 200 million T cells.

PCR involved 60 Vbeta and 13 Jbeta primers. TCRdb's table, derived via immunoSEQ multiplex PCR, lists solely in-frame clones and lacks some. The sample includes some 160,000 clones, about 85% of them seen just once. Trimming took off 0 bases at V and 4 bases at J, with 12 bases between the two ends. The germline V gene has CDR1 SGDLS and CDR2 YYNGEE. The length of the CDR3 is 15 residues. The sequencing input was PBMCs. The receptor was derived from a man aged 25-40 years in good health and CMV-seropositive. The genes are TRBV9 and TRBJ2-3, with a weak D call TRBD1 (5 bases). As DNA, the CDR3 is TGTGCCAGCAGCGTAGTAGGGGCGGTCGCAGATACGCAGTATTTT. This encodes CASSVVGAVADTQYF.